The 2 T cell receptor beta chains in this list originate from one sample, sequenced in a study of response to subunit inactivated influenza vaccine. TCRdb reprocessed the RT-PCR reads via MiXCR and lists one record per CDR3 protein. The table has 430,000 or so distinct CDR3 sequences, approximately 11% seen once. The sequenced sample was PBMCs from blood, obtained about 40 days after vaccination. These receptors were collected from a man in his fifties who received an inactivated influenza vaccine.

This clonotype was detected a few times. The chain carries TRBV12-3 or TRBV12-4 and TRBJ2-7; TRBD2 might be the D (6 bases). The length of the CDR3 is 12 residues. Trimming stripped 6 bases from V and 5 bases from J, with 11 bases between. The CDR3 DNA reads TGTGCCAGCAGCCCGGGAGTAAACGAGCAGTACTTC. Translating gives CASSPGVNEQYF.

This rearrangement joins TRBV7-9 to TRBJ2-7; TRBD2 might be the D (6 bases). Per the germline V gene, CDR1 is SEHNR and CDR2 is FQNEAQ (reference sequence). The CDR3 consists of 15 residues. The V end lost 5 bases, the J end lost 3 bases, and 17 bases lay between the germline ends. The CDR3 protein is CASSTRTGLNYEQYF. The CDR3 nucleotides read TGTGCCAGCAGCACACGAACGGGACTTAACTACGAGCAGTACTTC.